These 23 T cell receptor beta chains were all obtained from the same sample, sequenced in a study of blood T cell repertoires in COVID-19. Profiling relied on immunoSEQ multiplex PCR, and the TCRdb table lists in-frame clones only, not all of them. The table lists about 200,000 clones, about 90% of them singletons. The sample taken for sequencing was peripheral blood. These receptors were obtained from a man aged 18 to 29 with active or convalescent COVID-19.

This clone was picked up one time. The chain is built from TRBV2 and TRBJ1-6, with unresolved D. The CDR3 spans 16 residues. Deletions cut 3 bases from V and 0 bases from J, with 9 bases between. CDR1 is SNHLY and CDR2 is FYNNEI in the germline V gene. This chain's CDR3 is CASSEETSSYNSPLHF. For the CDR3, the DNA is TGTGCCAGCAGTGAGGAGACCAGCTCCTATAATTCACCCCTCCACTTT.

The chain couples TRBV11-3 to TRBJ2-1, with a tentative D call TRBD2 (5 bases). The germline CDR1 and CDR2 sequences are SGHNT and YENEEA. The V end was cut by 2 bases, the J end by 7 bases, with 12 bases between. The length of the CDR3 is 14 residues. Here the CDR3 DNA reads TGTGCCAGCAGCTTATACCCGGGATTGAATGAGCAGTTCTTC. Its translation: CASSLYPGLNEQFF.

CDR3 region: CASSFGREETQYF. The CDR3 DNA follows: TGTGCCAGCAGTTTCGGGAGGGAGGAGACCCAGTACTTC. The chain joins TRBV2 to TRBJ2-5; 8 bases agree with TRBD2. From germline, CDR1 is SNHLY and CDR2 FYNNEI. The CDR3 covers 13 residues. The V segment lost 5 bases and the J segment 5 bases; nucleotides outside the gene matches: 4.

This clone was seen a single time. The CDR3 is CASSSSGGTNTGELFF. CDR3 coding DNA: TGTGCCAGCAGCTCCAGCGGGGGTACGAACACCGGGGAGCTGTTTTTT. J is TRBJ2-2 and V is TRBV11-3, with 8 bases that match TRBD2. Germline V gene data show CDR1 as SGHNT and CDR2 as YENEEA. The CDR3 consists of 16 residues. Trimming cost V 4 bases and J 0 bases; bases outside gene matches: 4.

This rearrangement joins TRBV11-2 to TRBJ2-7; possible D gene TRBD2, 7 bases. Germline CDR1 reads SGHAT; CDR2 reads FQNNGV. The germline V and J ends were trimmed by 4 bases and 6 bases, with 13 bases remaining between them. The CDR3 has 13 residues. This CDR3 reads CASSWPGGSEQYF. The DNA for the CDR3 is TGTGCCAGCAGCTGGCCGGGGGGCTCCGAGCAGTACTTC.

This clone showed up just a few times. The chain joins TRBV3-1 (or the pseudogene TRBV3-2) to TRBJ1-5; D is ambiguous. This CDR3 is 14 amino acids long. CDR1 and CDR2 (germline): LGHDT, YNNKEL (reference sequence). Trimming took 1 base from V and 5 from J, leaving 9 bases between them. Here the CDR3 reads CASSQVGGDQPQHF. CDR3 coding DNA: TGTGCCAGCAGCCAAGTTGGCGGGGATCAGCCCCAGCATTTT.

V and J are TRBV14 and TRBJ1-1; D gene unclear. Trimming pared 0 bases from V and 5 bases from J, leaving 13 bases between. Germline V gene data show CDR1 as SGHDN and CDR2 as FVKESK. The CDR3 runs 15 residues. Written as DNA, the CDR3 is TGTGCCAGCAGCCAAGATTGGTTATTCGGGACTGAAGCTTTCTTT. It specifies CASSQDWLFGTEAFF.

This clone came up once. V gene TRBV7-3 combines with J gene TRBJ2-7, with D perhaps TRBD1 (6 bases). CDR3 length: 15 residues. Germline values: CDR1 SGHTA, CDR2 FQGTGA. V shed 5 bases and J shed 3 bases, with 17 bases lying between them. CDR3 region: CASSPDIGGFYEQYF. The CDR3 DNA follows: TGTGCCAGCAGCCCTGATATTGGGGGCTTCTACGAGCAGTACTTC.

The chain has TRBV3-1 (or the pseudogene TRBV3-2) and TRBJ1-6; D remains unclear. Germline CDR1 reads LGHDT; CDR2 reads YNNKEL (reference sequence). CDR3 length equals 13 residues. Trimming took off 0 bases at V and 7 bases at J, with 4 bases between the two ends. For the CDR3, the DNA is TGTGCCAGCAGCCAAGACTTGAATTCACCCCTCCACTTT. Residues: CASSQDLNSPLHF.

The V gene is TRBV27, the J gene TRBJ2-1; 10 bases line up with TRBD1. The V and J ends lost 1 base and 5 bases, in that order; junction bases with no gene match: 5. Germline CDR1 MNHEY, CDR2 SMNVEV (reference sequence). This CDR3 is 16 amino acids long. CDR3 sequence: CASSLLGTGANNEQFF. CDR3 coding DNA: TGTGCCAGCAGTTTATTAGGGACAGGGGCCAACAATGAGCAGTTCTTC.

The CDR3 sequence is CAWTRTGEGNTIYF. The CDR3 DNA reads as TGTGCCTGGACCAGGACAGGGGAAGGAAACACCATATATTTT. J is TRBJ1-3 and V is TRBV30; TRBD1 agrees at 9 bases. Germline loops: CDR1 GTSNPN, CDR2 SVGIG (reference sequence). Unmatched junction bases numbered 5, after V lost 4 bases and J lost 4 bases. This CDR3 region has 14 residues.

V and J are TRBV5-1 and TRBJ2-3, with 14 bases fitting TRBD2. V shed 4 bases, J shed 2 bases, and the junction held 9 bases outside the gene matches. The CDR3 sequence is 18 residues long. Germline V gene sequence: CDR1 SGHRS, CDR2 YFSETQ. The CDR3, as DNA: TGCGCCAGCAGCACCGGGACTAGCGGGGGATACAACACAGATACGCAGTATTTT. This encodes CASSTGTSGGYNTDTQYF. Drawing the rest from reference TRBV5-1 and TRBJ2-3, the complete variable domain is KAGVTQTPRYLIKTRGQQVTLSCSPISGHRSVSWYQQTPGQGLQFLFEYFSETQRNKGNFPGRFSGRQFSNSRSEMNVSTLELGDSALYLCASSTGTSGGYNTDTQYFGPGTRLTVL.

The CDR3 nucleotides are TGTGCCAGCACCTCGGGGTTAGCGAATGAAAAACTGTTTTTT. Translation gives CASTSGLANEKLFF. The gene calls are TRBV7-2 and TRBJ1-4, with D uncertain. The CDR3 sequence is 14 residues long. The V end was cut by 7 bases, the J end by 5 bases, with 14 bases between. Germline V gives CDR1 SGHTA, CDR2 FQGNSA.

The J gene is TRBJ2-7, the V gene TRBV2; 11 bases line up with TRBD2. Germline CDR1 SNHLY, CDR2 FYNNEI. The junction had 10 bases not matched to a gene; V was cut back by 6 bases and J by 0 bases. The CDR3 is made up of 17 amino acids. The CDR3 DNA is TGTGCCAGCAGGGACGGGACTAGCGGTTACAGCTCCTACGAGCAGTACTTC. Its protein product is CASRDGTSGYSSYEQYF. Supplemented by reference TRBV2 and TRBJ2-7, the full variable domain reads EPEVTQTPSHQVTQMGQEVILRCVPISNHLYFYWYRQILGQKVEFLVSFYNNEISEKSEIFDDQFSVERPDGSNFTLKIRSTKLEDSAMYFCASRDGTSGYSSYEQYFGPGTRLTVT.

V gene TRBV24-1 combines with J gene TRBJ2-3, with D unclear. The V gene's germline CDR1 is KGHDR and CDR2 SFDVKD. The ends were cut back, 9 bases at V and 0 bases at J, with 3 bases in the middle. CDR3 size: 11 residues. DNA for the CDR3: TGTGCCACCGCGAGCACAGATACGCAGTATTTT. Translated, it gives CATASTDTQYF.

V and J are TRBV19 and TRBJ1-5, with D hard to call. The germline V gene encodes CDR1 LNHDA and CDR2 SQIVND (reference sequence). CDR3 size: 15 residues. Trimming took off 7 bases at V and 4 bases at J, with 17 bases between the two ends. CDR3 sequence (DNA): TGTGCCAGTATCGGTCTTTGGGGAGAAAATCAGCCCCAGCATTTT. This codes for CASIGLWGENQPQHF.

J is TRBJ2-2 and V is TRBV4-3, with TRBD1 matching 9 bases. V dropped 3 bases and J dropped 5; count of bases not matched to a gene: 10. Germline lookup yields CDR1 LGHNA and CDR2 YSLEER. The CDR3 consists of 17 residues. The CDR3, as DNA: TGCGCCAGCAGCCACAATCCGGGACAGGGTATAACCGGGGAGCTGTTTTTT. It is translated as CASSHNPGQGITGELFF.

The rearrangement joins TRBV7-9 to TRBJ1-1; a possible D gene is TRBD1 (5 bases). Trimming shortened V by 3 bases and J by 11 bases, and 19 bases separated the two germline ends. The CDR3 contains 14 residues. Germline V CDR1 and CDR2: SEHNR, FQNEAQ (reference sequence). The CDR3 DNA is TGTGCCAGCAGCTTTCAGGGAACCTATGAAGTTGCTTTCTTT. Translating gives CASSFQGTYEVAFF.

This CDR3 reads CASSHGATMAKNIQYF. In DNA form, the CDR3 reads TGCGCCAGCAGTCATGGGGCGACGATGGCCAAAAACATTCAGTACTTC. The genes are TRBV23-1 and TRBJ2-4, with a possible D match to TRBD1 (5 bases). TRBV23-1 is sorted into the ORF group, with uncertain function. V lost 3 bases, J lost 1 base, and 13 bases lay in between. The CDR3 length is 16 residues.

The CDR3 nucleotides are TGTGCCAGCAGTGATGAGACAGGGCGCCCAAAAGAGACCCAGTACTTC. The encoded protein is CASSDETGRPKETQYF. The chain combines TRBV6-1 with TRBJ2-5; TRBD1 aligns across 7 bases. V dropped 3 bases and J dropped 3; count of bases not matched to a gene: 10. CDR1 MNHNS and CDR2 SASEGT come from the germline V gene. CDR3 length: 16 amino acids.

CDR3 sequence (DNA): TGTGCCAGCAGCCAAGATCTGCCAGGGGTTGACGGCTACACCTTC. It specifies CASSQDLPGVDGYTF. The chain uses TRBV14 and TRBJ1-2; possible D gene TRBD1, 6 bases. In germline, CDR1 is SGHDN, CDR2 FVKESK. The germline V and J ends were trimmed by 0 bases and 8 bases, with 16 bases remaining between them. This CDR3 is 15 amino acids long.

The chain has TRBV4-2 and TRBJ2-5; TRBD2 agrees at 12 bases. CDR3 length: 15 residues. Germline CDR1 is LGHNA and CDR2 is YNFKEQ. The V gene end was trimmed by 4 bases and the J gene end by 5 bases; junction bases not matched to a gene: 5. CDR3 residues: CASSRSGTSGETQYF. CDR3 nucleotides: TGTGCCAGCAGCCGTTCCGGGACTAGCGGGGAGACCCAGTACTTC.

This rearrangement joins TRBV4-1 to TRBJ1-5, with 12 bases identical to TRBD1. V lost 2 bases to trimming and J lost 5 bases; unmatched junction nucleotides: 7. The CDR3 spans 17 residues. From germline, CDR1 is MGHRA and CDR2 YSYEKL. This chain's CDR3 is CASSQLGQGARDQPQHF. CDR3 bases: TGCGCCAGCAGCCAACTGGGACAGGGGGCACGAGATCAGCCCCAGCATTTT.